The rows below give T cell receptor beta chains drawn from one sample of a study of shared clonotypes between healthy human individuals. Profiling relied on immunoSEQ multiplex PCR, and the TCRdb table lists in-frame clones only, not all of them. The sample has around 480,000 clones, roughly 79% seen once. The specimen sequenced was PBMCs. The receptors shown here come from a woman aged 35 to 49 in good health. Some clones in this sample may be carry-over from other donors' samples. The CDR3 runs from the conserved cysteine through the conserved F or W. D genes are given only for firm matches. Clone sizes are given selectively: once, few, many, or a class where the clone is expanded.

- - TRBJ2-7 TRBV15 TGTGCCACCAGCAGGGGACTCGACTACGAGCAGTACTTC CATSRGLDYEQYF
- - TRBJ1-2 TRBV7-9 TGTGCCAGCAGCTTGGAGGGGGGAGTAGGTGGCTACACCTTC CASSLEGGVGGYTF
- few TRBJ1-2 TRBV9 TGTGCCAGCAGCGTAGAGGGGTATGGCTACACCTTC CASSVEGYGYTF
TRBD2 few TRBJ2-5 TRBV5-4 TGTGCCAGCAGTCTAAGCGGGAGGGGCCCACAAGAGACCCAGTACTTC CASSLSGRGPQETQYF
- - TRBJ2-7 TRBV28 TGTGCCAGCAGCCTAGGAGCCTACGAGCAGTACTTC CASSLGAYEQYF
TRBD1 few TRBJ1-2 TRBV19 TGTGCCAGTAGTGAGGGACAGGTCGGGTATGGCTACACCTTC CASSEGQVGYGYTF
- - TRBJ1-1 TRBV7-9 TGTGCCAGCAGATTCGGGGCGGAAGGAACTGAAGCTTTCTTT CASRFGAEGTEAFF
TRBD2 - TRBJ2-5 TRBV2 TGTGCCAGCAGTGAGGGACTAGCGGGCGCACAGACCCAGTACTTC CASSEGLAGAQTQYF
- - TRBJ2-2 TRBV10-3 TGTGCCATCAGTGGACAGCAGAACACCGGGGAGCTGTTTTTT CAISGQQNTGELFF
- many TRBJ2-7 TRBV18 TGTGCCAGCTCACCACGAGGGGACTCCTACGAGCAGTACTTC CASSPRGDSYEQYF
- once TRBJ1-1 TRBV19 TGTGCCAGTAGTATAGCTGCGGGCTGGACTGAAGCTTTCTTT CASSIAAGWTEAFF
- - TRBJ2-7 TRBV5-8 TGTGCCAGCAGCCGAACAAGAAGACAACGATCCTACGAGCAGTACTTC CASSRTRRQRSYEQYF
- once TRBJ2-7 TRBV30 TGTGCCTGGAGTGGATCGTCAGGGGCCTCCTCCTACGAGCAGTACTTC CAWSGSSGASSYEQYF
- - TRBJ2-5 TRBV10-3 TGTGCCATTGGACCCCACGCGGAGACCCAGTACTTC CAIGPHAETQYF
- - TRBJ2-3 TRBV18 TGTGCCAGCTCACCCGGGCCGGGGGATACGCAGTATTTT CASSPGPGDTQYF
TRBD2 - TRBJ2-5 TRBV5-4 TGTGCCAGCAGCGGAAAGCAAGCGGGGGCAGAGACCCAGTACTTC CASSGKQAGAETQYF
- - TRBJ1-1 TRBV7-9 TGTGCCAGCAGCCAAGCCGCAGGGGCGGCAGCTGAAGCTTTCTTT CASSQAAGAAAEAFF
TRBD1 - TRBJ1-2 TRBV4-1 TGCGCCAGCAGCCAACCTGGACAGGGCAATGGCTACACCTTC CASSQPGQGNGYTF
TRBD2 - TRBJ2-4 TRBV4-3 TGCGCCAGCAGCCCGCGAGGACTAGCGGGAGGTGCCAAAAACATTCAGTACTTC CASSPRGLAGGAKNIQYF
TRBD1 - TRBJ2-7 TRBV27 TGTGCCAGCAGTTCGACAGGGGGCTACGAGCAGTACTTC CASSSTGGYEQYF
TRBD2 - TRBJ2-5 TRBV5-4 TGTGCCAGCAGCTCATTCGGGGGGGAGACCCAGTACTTC CASSSFGGETQYF
- - TRBJ2-5 TRBV7-2 TGTGCCAGCAGCTCCCGGAGGGCCTTCGAGACCCAGTACTTC CASSSRRAFETQYF
- - TRBJ2-3 TRBV7-3 TGTGCCAGCAGCCTTACCCCGACGACGTCAGATACGCAGTATTTT CASSLTPTTSDTQYF
- few TRBJ1-1 TRBV6-5 TGTGCCAGCAGTCGAGGTGTGGACACTGAAGCTTTCTTT CASSRGVDTEAFF
- few TRBJ1-2 TRBV7-9 TGTGCCAGCAGCCCCGACTACTATGGCTACACCTTC CASSPDYYGYTF
TRBD2 - TRBJ2-1 TRBV30 TGTGCCTGGAGTGTACGAGGTAGCGGGGCTTACAATGAGCAGTTCTTC CAWSVRGSGAYNEQFF
TRBD1 - TRBJ1-5 TRBV7-2 TGTGCCAGCAGCATTGACAGGGGTCAGCCCCAGCATTTT CASSIDRGQPQHF
TRBD2 - TRBJ2-7 TRBV9 TGTGCCAGCAGCCCGAGAACTAGTAGCGGGTACGAGCAGTACTTC CASSPRTSSGYEQYF
TRBD1 - TRBJ1-5 TRBV2 TGTGCCAGCAGCCCCGGGACAGGGGAGTTTCAGCCCCAGCATTTT CASSPGTGEFQPQHF
TRBD1 - TRBJ1-2 TRBV5-1 TGCGCCAGCAGGGTAGGACAGGGACCAGAAGGCTACACCTTC CASRVGQGPEGYTF
- - TRBJ2-5 TRBV2 TGTGCCAGCAGGTACCAAGAGACCCAGTACTTC CASRYQETQYF
- - TRBJ2-7 TRBV7-9 TGTGCCAGCGGAGCCGGACAGAGGACGTACTTC CASGAGQRTYF
TRBD2 - TRBJ2-3 TRBV10-3 TGTGCCATCAGCGCTGGACTAGCGGCCACAGATACGCAGTATTTT CAISAGLAATDTQYF
- - TRBJ2-1 TRBV18 TGTGCCAGCTCACAAGACAGAGACAATGAGCAGTTCTTC CASSQDRDNEQFF
- - TRBJ2-5 TRBV4-2 TGTGCCAGCAGCCAAGAGATTGGCGGGAAGACCCAGTACTTC CASSQEIGGKTQYF
- once TRBJ2-1 TRBV11-1 TGTGCCAGCAGCTGGAGTAAAACGGGGACGTTCAATGAGCAGTTCTTC CASSWSKTGTFNEQFF
TRBD2 - TRBJ2-1 TRBV5-4 TGTGCCAGCAGCTCGGGACTAGCGGGAGTCAGGCATGAGCAGTTCTTC CASSSGLAGVRHEQFF